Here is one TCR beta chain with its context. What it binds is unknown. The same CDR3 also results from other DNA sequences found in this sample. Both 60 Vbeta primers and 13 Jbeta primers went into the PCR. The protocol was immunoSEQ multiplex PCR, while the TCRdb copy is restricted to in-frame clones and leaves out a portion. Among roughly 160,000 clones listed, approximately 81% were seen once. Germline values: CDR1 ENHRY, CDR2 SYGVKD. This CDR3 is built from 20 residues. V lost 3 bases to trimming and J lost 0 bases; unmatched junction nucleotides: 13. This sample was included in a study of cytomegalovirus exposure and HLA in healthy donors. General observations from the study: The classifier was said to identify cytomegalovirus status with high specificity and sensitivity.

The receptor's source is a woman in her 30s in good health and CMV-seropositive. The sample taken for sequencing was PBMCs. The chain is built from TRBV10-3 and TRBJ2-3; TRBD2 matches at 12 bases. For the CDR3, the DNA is TGTGCCATCAGTGACCCCTTACTAGCGGGGGGCCCTACTAGCACAGATACGCAGTATTTT. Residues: CAISDPLLAGGPTSTDTQYF.